This TCR beta chain was sequenced in a study of CD8 T cells in ankylosing spondylitis. Broader study findings: It appeared that ankylosing spondylitis blood was characterized by a TCR beta motif of 8 or 9 highly homologous variants.

Libraries of TCR beta came from quantitative 5'-RACE with molecular barcodes. In TCRdb, the 5' RACE reads were re-called with MiXCR into one record per CDR3 protein. Of fewer than 550,000 distinct CDR3 sequences in the sample, roughly 5% were seen once. This clonotype was counted many times. Its antigen remains unidentified. Per germline, CDR1 MNHEY and CDR2 SVGAGI. CDR3 length equals 13 residues. V lost 1 base and J lost 5, with 8 bases in between. The TCR sequence derives from a male donor with ankylosing spondylitis. Input material: blood, either unsorted or a sorted T cell fraction (not recorded which). The V call is TRBV6-5, the J call TRBJ2-5; D is ambiguous. CDR3 sequence: CASSYFGEETQYF. In DNA, the CDR3 is TGTGCCAGCAGTTACTTCGGCGAGGAGACCCAGTACTTC.